This is a list of T cell receptor beta chains from one sample in a study of siplizumab effects on memory and regulatory T cells. Antigens for these TCRs are unknown. Some clones are missing from TCRdb's copy, which holds only in-frame ones; the method was immunoSEQ multiplex PCR. Among about 9,900 clones listed, around 40% were seen once. The source material was CFSE-low (dividing) CD4+ T cells sorted from an allogeneic mixed lymphocyte reaction. Source of these receptors: a human donor in good health; the cells came from an allogeneic mixed lymphocyte reaction. Each CDR3 is given with its conserved first and last residue. The D gene is left open where the match is weak. Some rows mark clone size as missing; the rest say once, few, many or name a class of expanded clone.

V	J	size	D	CDR3	DNA
TRBV29-1	TRBJ1-1	once	-	CSVTRVIGTEAFF	TGCAGCGTCACTAGGGTTATAGGCACTGAAGCTTTCTTT
TRBV11-3	TRBJ2-7	-	-	CASSINIGSYEQYF	TGTGCCAGCAGCATAAATATAGGCTCCTACGAGCAGTACTTC
TRBV7-9	TRBJ2-2	-	TRBD2	CASSPTSGSGGELFF	TGTGCCAGCAGCCCAACTAGCGGGAGCGGCGGGGAGCTGTTTTTT
TRBV18	TRBJ2-5	-	TRBD2	CASSPPGPSGVQETQYF	TGTGCCAGCTCACCACCGGGGCCTAGCGGCGTCCAAGAGACCCAGTACTTC
TRBV6-5	TRBJ2-5	-	TRBD1	CASRRQGLETQYF	TGTGCCAGCAGGCGACAGGGGCTAGAGACCCAGTACTTC
TRBV7-8	TRBJ1-1	-	-	CASSLVVTTNTEAFF	TGTGCCAGCAGCTTAGTAGTGACAACCAACACTGAAGCTTTCTTT
TRBV7-2	TRBJ2-5	-	TRBD2	CASSQGLAGGPRRETQYF	TGTGCCAGCAGCCAAGGATTAGCGGGAGGGCCCCGGAGGGAGACCCAGTACTTC
TRBV4-1	TRBJ2-1	few	-	CASSQEGTPTYNEQFF	TGCGCCAGCAGCCAAGAGGGGACACCCACCTACAATGAGCAGTTCTTC
TRBV18	TRBJ2-5	-	-	CASSPSVETQYF	TGTGCCAGCTCACCGAGTGTGGAGACCCAGTACTTC
TRBV21-1	TRBJ2-7	-	-	CASNQLAELSYEQYF	TGTGCCAGCAACCAACTAGCGGAACTCTCCTACGAGCAGTACTTC
TRBV28	TRBJ1-1	-	TRBD1	CASRSGGTEAFF	TGTGCCAGCAGGTCAGGGGGCACTGAAGCTTTCTTT
TRBV5-1	TRBJ2-1	few	TRBD2	CASSLAPGLADEQFF	TGCGCCAGCAGCTTGGCCCCGGGACTAGCGGATGAGCAGTTCTTC
TRBV5-3	TRBJ1-5	-	TRBD1	CASSYRDRDTQPQHF	TGTGCCAGCAGCTACAGGGACAGGGACACTCAGCCCCAGCATTTT